The 7 T cell receptor beta chains presented below share a single source sample, sequenced in a study of T-cell reconstitution after alpha-beta-depleted transplantation in children. Preparation of the TCRbeta library involved a method that used unique molecular identifiers. Using its own MiXCR run on the PCR reads, TCRdb lists one record per CDR3 protein. The repertoire includes 600,000 to 800,000 distinct CDR3 sequences, around 13% of them detected once, and 0.75% to 0.85% sits in the top ten. Material: PBMCs, obtained before TCRalphabeta/CD19-depleted stem cell transplant. These receptors all stem from a girl under 10 years old with congenital amegakaryocytic thrombocytopenia, due to receive a stem cell transplant.

Details on this clonotype: With a much larger clone just one base away, this may be a read error. The J gene is TRBJ2-5, the V gene TRBV20-1, with D perhaps matching TRBD1 (5 bases). The CDR3 loop spans 14 amino acids. Trimming left V 5 bases short and J 2 bases short, with 15 bases between. The germline V gene encodes CDR1 DFQATT and CDR2 SNEGSKA (reference sequence). The CDR3 is CSAVSGRTQETQYF. The CDR3 bases are TGCAGTGCTGTCTCCGGCAGGACACAAGAGACCCAGTACTTC.

This sequence joins TRBV20-1 and TRBJ1-2, with D unclear. Trimming pared 6 bases from V and 8 bases from J, leaving 16 bases between. CDR1 and CDR2 (germline): DFQATT, SNEGSKA (reference sequence). The CDR3 consists of 12 residues. The CDR3 region is CSALKDGKGYTF. The CDR3, as DNA: TGCAGTGCCCTGAAGGATGGGAAAGGCTACACCTTC.

This clonotype was detected a few times. The rearrangement uses TRBV2 and TRBJ1-1, with TRBD1 as a possible D gene (5 bases). This CDR3 is built from 12 residues. Germline CDR1 reads SNHLY; CDR2 reads FYNNEI. The CDR3 here is CAGGGVRTEAFF. DNA of the CDR3: TGTGCGGGGGGAGGGGTGAGGACTGAAGCTTTCTTT.

V usage is TRBV12-3 or TRBV12-4 and J usage is TRBJ2-4; the D is unclear. Trimming removed 3 bases at V and 4 bases at J, with 4 bases between. The CDR3 has 12 amino acids. CDR3 sequence: CASSFGKNIQYF. As DNA, the CDR3 is TGTGCCAGCAGTTTTGGGAAAAACATTCAGTACTTC.

This clonotype was observed a handful of times. V usage is TRBV5-1 and J usage is TRBJ2-1, with 7 bases that match TRBD2. J lost 5 bases, V lost 0 bases, and 5 bases had no gene match. Per the germline V gene, CDR1 is SGHRS and CDR2 is YFSETQ. This CDR3 spans 15 amino acids. CDR3 coding DNA: TGCGCCAGCAGCTTGGCTGGCGGGAGACACAATGAGCAGTTCTTC. As protein: CASSLAGGRHNEQFF.

This chain links TRBV12-3 or TRBV12-4 with TRBJ2-7; D gene ambiguous. The length of the CDR3 is 14 residues. V lost 2 bases and J 2 bases, leaving 10 bases between the germline ends. CDR3 nucleotide sequence: TGTGCCAGCAGTTTAAGTCACAGCACCTACGAGCAGTACTTC. Its translation: CASSLSHSTYEQYF.

There are many counts of this clonotype. V gene TRBV9 combines with J gene TRBJ1-3, with D hard to call. The CDR3 consists of 15 residues. CDR1 SGDLS and CDR2 YYNGEE come from the germline V gene. The V end lost 4 bases, the J end lost 3 bases, and 14 bases lay between the germline ends. DNA of the CDR3: TGTGCCAGCAGCCGCACAGTTAGGATTGGAAACACCATATATTTT. Its translation is CASSRTVRIGNTIYF.